One sample yielded the 28 T cell receptor beta chains listed below, sequenced in a study of T cells in localized non-small cell lung cancer. TCRdb's table, derived via immunoSEQ multiplex PCR, lists solely in-frame clones and lacks some. The top ten hold approximately 3.5% of the sample, which has some 37,000 clones, about 87% seen once. The material was peripheral blood, obtained before any cancer treatment. Receptor source: a man aged 18 to 49 with stage I lung adenocarcinoma.

V gene TRBV5-1 combines with J gene TRBJ1-2; possibly TRBD1 for D (5 bases). CDR3 size: 14 residues. V was shortened by 3 bases and J by 2 bases, with 11 bases between the two germline ends. In germline, CDR1 is SGHRS, CDR2 YFSETQ. The CDR3 is CASSSLQANYGYTF. The CDR3 DNA follows: TGCGCCAGCAGCTCTTTACAGGCAAACTATGGCTACACCTTC. The variable domain in full, completed from reference TRBV5-1 and TRBJ1-2, reads KAGVTQTPRYLIKTRGQQVTLSCSPISGHRSVSWYQQTPGQGLQFLFEYFSETQRNKGNFPGRFSGRQFSNSRSEMNVSTLELGDSALYLCASSSLQANYGYTFGSGTRLTVV.

As DNA, the CDR3 is TGTGCCAGCAGCGTAAAGGGAGGGACAGGGGACGGCTACACCTTC. Translation: CASSVKGGTGDGYTF. This chain joins TRBV9 and TRBJ1-2, with 10 bases matching TRBD1. V lost 1 base to trimming and J lost 8 bases; unmatched junction nucleotides: 8. Germline CDR1 reads SGDLS; CDR2 reads YYNGEE. There are 15 residues in the CDR3.

V usage is TRBV19 and J usage is TRBJ1-1; D remains unclear. The CDR3 runs to 13 residues. Deletions cut 9 bases from V and 1 base from J, with 12 bases between. Germline V CDR1 and CDR2: LNHDA, SQIVND (reference sequence). The CDR3 DNA sequence: TGTGCCAGCTCTGGGTCCGCGAACACTGAAGCTTTCTTT. It translates to CASSGSANTEAFF.

This clone was counted once. J is TRBJ2-2 and V is TRBV30, with 8 bases identical to TRBD1. The ends lost 0 bases at V and 1 base at J; junction bases unmatched: 4. The CDR3 consists of 16 residues. CDR1 is GTSNPN, CDR2 SVGIG, per germline (reference sequence). The CDR3, as DNA: TGTGCCTGGAGTGTCTGGGGGACAGGGAACACCGGGGAGCTGTTTTTT. Encoded protein: CAWSVWGTGNTGELFF. The full variable domain, its missing parts supplied by reference TRBV30 and TRBJ2-2, is SQTIHQWPATLVQPVGSPLSLECTVEGTSNPNLYWYRQAAGRGLQLLFYSVGIGQISSEVPQNLSASRPQDRQFILSSKKLLLSDSGFYLCAWSVWGTGNTGELFFGEGSRLTVL.

The rearrangement joins TRBV9 to TRBJ2-2, with TRBD1 matching over 7 bases. The germline V gene has CDR1 SGDLS and CDR2 YYNGEE. This CDR3 contains 17 residues. Trimming at V came to 0 bases and at J to 6 bases, leaving 11 bases not matched to a gene. In nucleotides, the CDR3 is TGTGCCAGCAGCGTAGCCCCCAGAGGGGGCGCTTCCGGGGAGCTGTTTTTT. Protein sequence: CASSVAPRGGASGELFF.

V is TRBV19 and J is TRBJ1-5; D not resolved. Per the germline V gene, CDR1 is LNHDA and CDR2 is SQIVND (reference sequence). V gave up 6 bases and J gave up 5 bases, with 11 bases separating them. The CDR3 contains 13 residues. CDR3 coding DNA: TGTGCCAGTAGGATACATGGGGATCAGCCCCAGCATTTT. Its translation: CASRIHGDQPQHF.

This chain connects TRBV7-3 to TRBJ1-1; TRBD1 might be the D (6 bases). Germline CDR1 is SGHTA and CDR2 is FQGTGA. Trimming pared 4 bases from V and 4 bases from J, leaving 10 bases between. CDR3 length: 13 amino acids. CDR3: CASSSRGSTEAFF. The CDR3 region has the DNA TGTGCCAGCAGCTCTAGGGGGAGCACTGAAGCTTTCTTT.

The chain links TRBV28 to TRBJ1-1; D is ambiguous. The CDR3 covers 16 residues. The germline V gene encodes CDR1 MDHEN and CDR2 SYDVKM. The V gene lost 3 bases and the J gene lost 0 bases, with 14 bases spanning the gap. This CDR3 is CASSFGGALMNTEAFF. The CDR3 DNA reads TGTGCCAGCAGTTTTGGCGGAGCCCTCATGAACACTGAAGCTTTCTTT.

The gene calls are TRBV4-3 and TRBJ1-1, with D uncertain. Germline CDR1 reads LGHNA; CDR2 reads YSLEER. The length of the CDR3 is 12 residues. The V gene lost 4 bases and the J gene lost 2 bases, with 5 bases spanning the gap. The CDR3 nucleotides read TGCGCCAGCAGCCTTAGAAACACTGAAGCTTTCTTT. It is translated as CASSLRNTEAFF.

As concerns this clone: An end of the junction does not agree with germline; a read error may underlie this. J is TRBJ1-3 and V is TRBV10-3; no clear D gene. Germline V gene lookup returns CDR1 ENHRY and CDR2 SYGVKD. The CDR3 is 10 residues long. The CDR3: CAISESRWLF. As DNA, the CDR3 is TGTGCCATCAGTGAGTCGAGGTGGCTATTT.

The V call is TRBV7-9, the J call TRBJ1-1; TRBD1 agrees at 8 bases. V shed 8 bases and J 7 bases; nucleotides not matched to a gene: 12. This CDR3 spans 14 amino acids. Germline V lookup: CDR1 SEHNR, CDR2 FQNEAQ (reference sequence). DNA for the CDR3: TGTGCCAGCGTAAACTCAGGGGGCGCAGATGAAGCTTTCTTT. This sequence encodes CASVNSGGADEAFF. The full variable domain, in which reference TRBV7-9 and TRBJ1-1 provide the parts outside the CDR3, is DTGVSQNPRHKITKRGQNVTFRCDPISEHNRLYWYRQTLGQGPEFLTYFQNEAQLEKSRLLSDRFSAERPKGSFSTLEIQRTEQGDSAMYLCASVNSGGADEAFFGQGTRLTVV.

A single count supports this clone. The gene calls are TRBV5-1 and TRBJ2-1; 14 positions agree with TRBD2. The CDR3 contains 14 residues. V lost 4 bases, J lost 12 bases, and 6 bases stayed unmatched. Germline values: CDR1 SGHRS, CDR2 YFSETQ. CDR3 sequence reads: CASSQGTSGGLQFF. DNA for the CDR3: TGCGCCAGCAGCCAGGGGACTAGCGGGGGCCTGCAGTTCTTC.

The J gene is TRBJ1-2, the V gene TRBV29-1, with 7 nucleotides matching TRBD1. Germline CDR1 and CDR2: SQVTM and ANQGSEA. V shed 7 bases, J shed 8 bases, and the junction held 7 bases outside the gene matches. The CDR3 is 11 amino acids. The CDR3, as DNA: TGCAGCGCCTACAGGGGCGAAGGCTACACCTTC. It encodes CSAYRGEGYTF.

The V gene is TRBV6-6, the J gene TRBJ2-4; no firm D call. Germline V gives CDR1 MNHNY, CDR2 SVGAGI (reference sequence). The CDR3 runs to 12 residues. The V and J ends lost 7 bases and 6 bases respectively, with 10 bases between them. The CDR3: CASKAEGNIQYF. The DNA for the CDR3 is TGTGCCAGCAAAGCAGAAGGAAACATTCAGTACTTC.

The chain carries TRBV5-1 and TRBJ2-7; a weak D match, TRBD2 (5 bases). Germline CDR1 SGHRS, CDR2 YFSETQ. The CDR3 loop spans 13 amino acids. V was pared by 0 bases and J by 5 bases, with 9 bases between. CDR3 sequence: CASSLGGLDEQYF. The CDR3 DNA follows: TGCGCCAGCAGCTTGGGAGGGCTGGACGAGCAGTACTTC.

The chain employs TRBV29-1 and TRBJ2-1; D not resolved. The CDR3 covers 10 residues. Germline lookup yields CDR1 SQVTM and CDR2 ANQGSEA. Trimming left V 6 bases short and J 9 bases short, with 9 bases between. The chain's CDR3 is CSVLTIEQFF. The CDR3 DNA follows: TGCAGCGTCCTAACTATTGAGCAGTTCTTC.

The chain combines TRBV5-1 with TRBJ2-7; D gene ambiguous. Trimming pared 3 bases from V and 6 bases from J, leaving 13 bases between. CDR3 length: 13 amino acids. Germline loops: CDR1 SGHRS, CDR2 YFSETQ. The CDR3 DNA follows: TGCGCCAGCAGCTCCTCTTATAACGGCGAGCAGTACTTC. Translated: CASSSSYNGEQYF. Full variable domain (outside the CDR3, taken from reference TRBV5-1 and TRBJ2-7): KAGVTQTPRYLIKTRGQQVTLSCSPISGHRSVSWYQQTPGQGLQFLFEYFSETQRNKGNFPGRFSGRQFSNSRSEMNVSTLELGDSALYLCASSSSYNGEQYFGPGTRLTVT.

This clone turned up a few times. This chain uses TRBV4-3 with TRBJ1-2, with 9 bases fitting TRBD1. The CDR3 is made up of 15 amino acids. Trimming cost V 0 bases and J 8 bases; bases outside gene matches: 7. Looked up from germline, CDR1 is LGHNA and CDR2 is YSLEER. The DNA of the CDR3 is TGCGCCAGCAGCCAAGACCCCCGGACAGGGGAAGGCTACACCTTC. Protein: CASSQDPRTGEGYTF.

The J gene is TRBJ1-5, the V gene TRBV2; maybe TRBD1 (6 bases). CDR1 SNHLY and CDR2 FYNNEI come from the germline V gene. The V end was cut by 4 bases, the J end by 4 bases, with 8 bases between. This CDR3 region has 13 residues. The CDR3 region is CASSGTVNQPQHF. The CDR3 nucleotides are TGTGCCAGCAGTGGGACAGTTAATCAGCCCCAGCATTTT.

This chain joins TRBV7-9 and TRBJ1-1; no firm D call. Trimming took 2 bases from V and 8 from J, leaving 12 bases between them. Per germline, CDR1 SEHNR and CDR2 FQNEAQ (reference sequence). The CDR3 totals 13 residues. CDR3 DNA sequence: TGTGCCAGCAGCTTATACGCGGCCACCGAAGCTTTCTTT. Its translation: CASSLYAATEAFF.

The chain is built from TRBV28 and TRBJ2-5, with 9 bases that match TRBD1. V lost 2 bases, J lost 7 bases, and 5 bases stayed unmatched. CDR1 is MDHEN and CDR2 is SYDVKM in the germline V gene. The CDR3 loop spans 14 amino acids. CDR3 sequence: CASSLAGQGATQYF. CDR3 DNA sequence: TGTGCCAGCAGTTTAGCGGGACAGGGTGCGACCCAGTACTTC.

The CDR3: CASSAAGVVRTEAFF. The CDR3 region has the DNA TGTGCCAGCAGCGCCGCAGGGGTCGTGCGAACTGAAGCTTTCTTT. The rearrangement joins TRBV7-2 to TRBJ1-1, with D possibly being TRBD1 (6 bases). Germline V gene sequence: CDR1 SGHTA, CDR2 FQGNSA. The V gene lost 5 bases and the J gene lost 5 bases, with 18 bases spanning the gap. This CDR3 has 15 amino acids. The full variable domain, in which reference TRBV7-2 and TRBJ1-1 provide the parts outside the CDR3, is GAGVSQSPSNKVTEKGKDVELRCDPISGHTALYWYRQSLGQGLEFLIYFQGNSAPDKSGLPSDRFSAERTGGSVSTLTIQRTQQEDSAVYLCASSAAGVVRTEAFFGQGTRLTVV.

This clone has a single count. V is TRBV4-3 and J is TRBJ1-3; a weak D match, TRBD1 (6 bases). The length of the CDR3 is 15 residues. Trimming took 0 bases from V and 8 from J, leaving 14 bases between them. Germline lookup yields CDR1 LGHNA and CDR2 YSLEER. CDR3 nucleotide sequence: TGCGCCAGCAGCCAAGATTCACAGGGCTGGGACACCATATATTTT. This translates into CASSQDSQGWDTIYF.

The chain employs TRBV6-6 and TRBJ2-5; the D is unclear. V was pared by 6 bases and J by 5 bases, with 7 bases between. The V gene's germline CDR1 is MNHNY and CDR2 SVGAGI (reference sequence). The CDR3 consists of 11 residues. CDR3: CASRKEETQYF. The CDR3 bases are TGTGCCAGCAGAAAGGAGGAGACCCAGTACTTC.

The CDR3 loop reads CASSDGGVWSPLHF. Written as DNA, the CDR3 is TGTGCCAGCAGTGATGGCGGCGTCTGGTCACCCCTCCACTTT. The V call is TRBV28, the J call TRBJ1-6; no definite D call. Trimming removed 5 bases at V and 10 bases at J, with 15 bases between. This CDR3 comprises 14 residues. Germline CDR1 MDHEN, CDR2 SYDVKM.

The V gene is TRBV30, the J gene TRBJ1-1; no clear D gene. Trimming removed 3 bases from V and 1 base from J, with 9 bases in between. The CDR3 is 13 residues long. The germline gives CDR1 GTSNPN, CDR2 SVGIG (reference sequence). The CDR3: CAWRKQANTEAFF. The CDR3 DNA follows: TGTGCCTGGAGGAAGCAGGCGAACACTGAAGCTTTCTTT.

The chain recombines TRBV29-1 with TRBJ1-1; TRBD1 agrees at 7 bases. The V gene end was trimmed by 6 bases and the J gene end by 5 bases; junction bases not matched to a gene: 6. From germline, CDR1 is SQVTM and CDR2 ANQGSEA. The CDR3 loop spans 12 amino acids. Here the CDR3 DNA reads TGCAGCGTCACCCGACAGGGAACTGAAGCTTTCTTT. Translating gives CSVTRQGTEAFF.

This clone was picked up one time. The genes are TRBV7-3 and TRBJ2-2; TRBD1 matches at 8 bases. The CDR3 extends over 18 amino acids. Trimming removed 5 bases from V and 0 bases from J; junction bases left unmatched: 11. Germline V gene data show CDR1 as SGHTA and CDR2 as FQGTGA. The CDR3 here is CASSPGQVNFANTGELFF. The DNA for the CDR3 is TGTGCCAGCAGCCCGGGACAGGTTAACTTCGCGAACACCGGGGAGCTGTTTTTT.